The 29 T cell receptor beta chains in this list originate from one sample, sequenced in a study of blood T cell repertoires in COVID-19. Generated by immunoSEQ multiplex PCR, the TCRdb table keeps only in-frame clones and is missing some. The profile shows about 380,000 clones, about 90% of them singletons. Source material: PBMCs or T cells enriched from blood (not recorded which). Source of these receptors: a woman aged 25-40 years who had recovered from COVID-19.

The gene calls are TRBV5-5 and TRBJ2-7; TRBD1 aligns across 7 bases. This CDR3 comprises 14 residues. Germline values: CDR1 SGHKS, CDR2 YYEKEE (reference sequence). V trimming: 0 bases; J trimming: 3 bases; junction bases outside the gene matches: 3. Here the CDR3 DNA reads TGTGCCAGCAGCTTGGCTCCAGGGGGCTACGAGCAGTACTTC. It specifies CASSLAPGGYEQYF.

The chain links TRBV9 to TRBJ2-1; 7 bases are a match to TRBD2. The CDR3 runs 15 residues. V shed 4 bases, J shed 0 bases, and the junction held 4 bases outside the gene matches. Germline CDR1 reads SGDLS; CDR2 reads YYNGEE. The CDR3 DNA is TGTGCCAGCAGCCCCGGGGGGAGCTCCTACAATGAGCAGTTCTTC. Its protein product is CASSPGGSSYNEQFF. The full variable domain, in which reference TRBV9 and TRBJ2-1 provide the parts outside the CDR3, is DSGVTQTPKHLITATGQRVTLRCSPRSGDLSVYWYQQSLDQGLQFLIQYYNGEERAKGNILERFSAQQFPDLHSELNLSSLELGDSALYFCASSPGGSSYNEQFFGPGTRLTVL.

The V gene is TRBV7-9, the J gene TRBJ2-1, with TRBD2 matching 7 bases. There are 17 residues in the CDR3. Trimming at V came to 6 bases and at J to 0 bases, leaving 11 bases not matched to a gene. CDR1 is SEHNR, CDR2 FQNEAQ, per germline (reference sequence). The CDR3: CASSLVQTSSSYNEQFF. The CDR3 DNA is TGTGCCAGCAGTCTCGTTCAGACTAGCAGCTCCTACAATGAGCAGTTCTTC.

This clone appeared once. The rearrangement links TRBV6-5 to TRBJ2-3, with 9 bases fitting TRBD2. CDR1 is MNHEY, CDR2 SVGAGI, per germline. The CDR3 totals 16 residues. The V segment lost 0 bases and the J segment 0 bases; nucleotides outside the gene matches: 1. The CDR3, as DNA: TGTGCCAGCAGTTACTCGGCGGGAGGGAGCACAGATACGCAGTATTTT. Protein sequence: CASSYSAGGSTDTQYF.

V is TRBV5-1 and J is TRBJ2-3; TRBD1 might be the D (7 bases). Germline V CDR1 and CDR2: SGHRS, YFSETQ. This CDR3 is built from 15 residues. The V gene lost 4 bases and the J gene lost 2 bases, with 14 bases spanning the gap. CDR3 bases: TGCGCCAGCAGCGCGGGACAGATTATCACAGATACGCAGTATTTT. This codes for CASSAGQIITDTQYF.

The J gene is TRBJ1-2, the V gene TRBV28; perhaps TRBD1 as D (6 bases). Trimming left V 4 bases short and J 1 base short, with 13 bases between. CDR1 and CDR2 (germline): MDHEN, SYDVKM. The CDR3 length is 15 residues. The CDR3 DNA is TGTGCCAGCAGTTCCTACAGGGCCATTAACTATGGCTACACCTTC. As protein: CASSSYRAINYGYTF.

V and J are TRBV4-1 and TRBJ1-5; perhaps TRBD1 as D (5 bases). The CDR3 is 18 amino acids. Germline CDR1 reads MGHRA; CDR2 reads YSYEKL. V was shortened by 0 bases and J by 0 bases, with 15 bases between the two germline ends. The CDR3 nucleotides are TGCGCCAGCAGCCAAGATCCGCTGACAGAGTATAGCAATCAGCCCCAGCATTTT. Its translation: CASSQDPLTEYSNQPQHF.

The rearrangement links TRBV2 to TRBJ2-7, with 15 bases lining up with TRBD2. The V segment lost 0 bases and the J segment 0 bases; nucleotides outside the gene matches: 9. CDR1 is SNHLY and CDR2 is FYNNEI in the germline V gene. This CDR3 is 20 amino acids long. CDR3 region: CASSEALGGTSGRSSYEQYF. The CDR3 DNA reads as TGTGCCAGCAGTGAAGCGCTGGGCGGGACTAGCGGGAGGTCCTCCTACGAGCAGTACTTC.

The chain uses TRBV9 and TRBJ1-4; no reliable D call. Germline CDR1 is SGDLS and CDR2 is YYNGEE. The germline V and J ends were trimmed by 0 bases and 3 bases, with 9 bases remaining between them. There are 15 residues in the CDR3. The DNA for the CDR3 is TGTGCCAGCAGCGTAGAAAGCGGGTCTAATGAAAAACTGTTTTTT. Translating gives CASSVESGSNEKLFF.

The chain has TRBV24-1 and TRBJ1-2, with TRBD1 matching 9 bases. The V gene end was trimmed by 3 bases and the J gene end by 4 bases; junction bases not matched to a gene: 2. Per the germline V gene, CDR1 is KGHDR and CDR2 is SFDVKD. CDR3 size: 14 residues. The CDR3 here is CATSDMTGGYGYTF. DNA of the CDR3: TGTGCCACCAGTGATATGACAGGGGGCTATGGCTACACCTTC.

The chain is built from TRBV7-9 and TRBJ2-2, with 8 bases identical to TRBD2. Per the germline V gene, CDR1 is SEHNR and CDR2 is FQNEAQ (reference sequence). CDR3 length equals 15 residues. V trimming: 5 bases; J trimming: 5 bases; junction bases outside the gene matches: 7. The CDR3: CASSQVAGRTGELFF. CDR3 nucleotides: TGTGCCAGCAGCCAAGTAGCGGGACGAACCGGGGAGCTGTTTTTT.

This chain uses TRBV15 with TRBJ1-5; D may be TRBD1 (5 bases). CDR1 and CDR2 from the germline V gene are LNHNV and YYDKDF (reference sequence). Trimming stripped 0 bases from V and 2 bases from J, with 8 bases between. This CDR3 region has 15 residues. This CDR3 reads CATSRELGGNQPQHF. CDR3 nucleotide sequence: TGTGCCACCAGCAGAGAATTAGGGGGCAATCAGCCCCAGCATTTT.

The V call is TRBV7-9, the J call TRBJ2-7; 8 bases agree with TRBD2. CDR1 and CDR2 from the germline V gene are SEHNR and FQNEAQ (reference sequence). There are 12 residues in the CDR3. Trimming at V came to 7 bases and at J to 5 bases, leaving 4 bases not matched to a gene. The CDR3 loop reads CASTPGGNEQYF. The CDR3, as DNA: TGTGCCAGCACACCGGGGGGGAACGAGCAGTACTTC.

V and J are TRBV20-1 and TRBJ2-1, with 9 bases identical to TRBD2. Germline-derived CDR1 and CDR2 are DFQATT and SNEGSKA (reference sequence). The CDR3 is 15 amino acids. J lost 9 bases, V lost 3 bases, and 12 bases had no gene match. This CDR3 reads CSASIGGTSLGEQFF. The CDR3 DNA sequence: TGCAGTGCTAGTATTGGTGGGACTAGCCTCGGTGAGCAGTTCTTC.

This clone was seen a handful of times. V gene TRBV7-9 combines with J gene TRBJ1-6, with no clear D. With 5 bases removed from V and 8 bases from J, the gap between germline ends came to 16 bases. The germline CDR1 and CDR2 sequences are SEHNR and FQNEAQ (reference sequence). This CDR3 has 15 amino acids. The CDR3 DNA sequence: TGTGCCAGCAGCCCTTCTCCGGGTGAAGATTCACCCCTCCACTTT. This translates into CASSPSPGEDSPLHF.

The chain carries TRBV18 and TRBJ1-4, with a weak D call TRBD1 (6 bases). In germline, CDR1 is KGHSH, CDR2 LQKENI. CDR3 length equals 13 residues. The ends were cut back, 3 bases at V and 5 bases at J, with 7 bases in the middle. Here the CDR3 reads CASSPDSNEKLFF. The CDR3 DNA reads TGTGCCAGCTCACCGGACAGCAATGAAAAACTGTTTTTT.

CDR3 nucleotides: TGTGCCAGCAGCCACCGGGACAGAGCTTTCTACGAGCAGTACTTC. It is translated as CASSHRDRAFYEQYF. The chain carries TRBV14 and TRBJ2-7; 7 positions match TRBD1. The CDR3 extends over 15 amino acids. The trim removed 3 bases at V and 3 bases at J, leaving 8 bases unmatched. Germline-derived CDR1 and CDR2 are SGHDN and FVKESK.

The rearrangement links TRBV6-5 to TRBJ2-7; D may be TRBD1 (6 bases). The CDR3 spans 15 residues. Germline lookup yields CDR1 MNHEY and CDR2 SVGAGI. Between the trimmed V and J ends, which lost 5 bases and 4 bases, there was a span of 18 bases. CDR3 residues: CASSHQGNPSYEQYF. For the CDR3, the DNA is TGTGCCAGCAGTCATCAGGGGAATCCCTCTTACGAGCAGTACTTC.

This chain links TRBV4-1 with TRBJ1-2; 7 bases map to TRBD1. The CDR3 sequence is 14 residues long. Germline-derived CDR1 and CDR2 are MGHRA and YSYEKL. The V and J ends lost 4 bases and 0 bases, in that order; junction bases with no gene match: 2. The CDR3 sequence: CASSPGQSNYGYTF. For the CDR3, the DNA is TGCGCCAGCAGCCCGGGACAGTCTAACTATGGCTACACCTTC.

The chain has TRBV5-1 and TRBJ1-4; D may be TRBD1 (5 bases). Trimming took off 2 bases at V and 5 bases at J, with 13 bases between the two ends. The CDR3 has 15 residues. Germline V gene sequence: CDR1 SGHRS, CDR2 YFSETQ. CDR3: CASSLAGPPNEKLFF. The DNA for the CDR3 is TGCGCCAGCAGCTTAGCAGGGCCCCCCAATGAAAAACTGTTTTTT.

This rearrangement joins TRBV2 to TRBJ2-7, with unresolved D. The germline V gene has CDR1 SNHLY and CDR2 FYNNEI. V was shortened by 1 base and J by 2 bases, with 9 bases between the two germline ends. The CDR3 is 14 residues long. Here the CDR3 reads CASSEVETTYEQYF. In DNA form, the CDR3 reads TGTGCCAGCAGTGAAGTTGAGACAACCTACGAGCAGTACTTC.

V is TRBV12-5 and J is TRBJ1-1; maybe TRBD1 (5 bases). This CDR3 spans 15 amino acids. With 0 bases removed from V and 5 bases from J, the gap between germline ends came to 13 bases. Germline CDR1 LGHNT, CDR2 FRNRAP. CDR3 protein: CASGLVGLGVTEAFF. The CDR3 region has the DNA TGTGCTAGTGGTTTGGTCGGGTTAGGGGTTACTGAAGCTTTCTTT.

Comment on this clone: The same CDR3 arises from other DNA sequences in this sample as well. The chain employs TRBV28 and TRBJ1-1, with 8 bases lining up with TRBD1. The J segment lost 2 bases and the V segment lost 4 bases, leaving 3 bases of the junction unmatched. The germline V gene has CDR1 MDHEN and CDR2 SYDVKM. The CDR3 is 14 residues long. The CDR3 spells CASSSTGENTEAFF. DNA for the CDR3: TGTGCCAGCAGTTCGACAGGGGAAAACACTGAAGCTTTCTTT.

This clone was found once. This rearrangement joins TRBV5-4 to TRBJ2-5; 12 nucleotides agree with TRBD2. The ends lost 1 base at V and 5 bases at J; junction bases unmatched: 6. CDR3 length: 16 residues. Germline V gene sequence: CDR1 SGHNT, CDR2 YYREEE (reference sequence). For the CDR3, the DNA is TGTGCCAGCAGCTTGCCTAGCGGGAGGGCGTCGGAGACCCAGTACTTC. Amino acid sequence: CASSLPSGRASETQYF.

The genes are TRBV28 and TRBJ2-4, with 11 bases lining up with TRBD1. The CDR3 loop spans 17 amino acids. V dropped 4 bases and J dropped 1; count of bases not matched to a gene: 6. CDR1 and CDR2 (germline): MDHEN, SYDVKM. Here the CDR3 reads CASSSRDRGNAKNIQYF. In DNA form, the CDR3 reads TGTGCCAGCAGTTCCCGGGACAGGGGGAACGCCAAAAACATTCAGTACTTC.

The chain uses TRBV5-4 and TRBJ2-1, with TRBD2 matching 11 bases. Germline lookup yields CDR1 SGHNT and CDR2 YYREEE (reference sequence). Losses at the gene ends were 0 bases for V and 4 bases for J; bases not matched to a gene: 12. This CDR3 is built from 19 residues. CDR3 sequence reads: CASSLVSRGLAEFYNEQFF. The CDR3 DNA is TGTGCCAGCAGCTTGGTCTCACGGGGACTAGCGGAATTTTACAATGAGCAGTTCTTC.

The CDR3 loop reads CASSPDLGDTYNEQFF. The CDR3 region has the DNA TGTGCCAGCAGCCCCGACTTGGGAGACACCTACAATGAGCAGTTCTTC. The chain is built from TRBV7-6 and TRBJ2-1; D might be TRBD2 (5 bases). The length of the CDR3 is 16 residues. The germline gives CDR1 SGHVS, CDR2 FNYEAQ. With 5 bases removed from V and 2 bases from J, the gap between germline ends came to 16 bases.

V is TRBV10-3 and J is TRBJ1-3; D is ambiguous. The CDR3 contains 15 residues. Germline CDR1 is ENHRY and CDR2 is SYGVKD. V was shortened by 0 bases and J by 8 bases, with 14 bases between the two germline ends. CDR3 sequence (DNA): TGTGCCATCAGTGAGTCTAACAGCCGTCTTGACACCATATATTTT. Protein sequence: CAISESNSRLDTIYF.

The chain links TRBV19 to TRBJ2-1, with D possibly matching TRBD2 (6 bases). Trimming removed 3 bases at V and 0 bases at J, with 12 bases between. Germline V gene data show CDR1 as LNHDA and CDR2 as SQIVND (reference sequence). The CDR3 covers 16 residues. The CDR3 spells CASSIVGGRSYNEQFF. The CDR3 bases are TGTGCCAGTAGTATCGTGGGAGGCCGCTCCTACAATGAGCAGTTCTTC.